This T cell receptor (beta chain) was sequenced during a study of cytomegalovirus exposure and HLA in healthy donors. As for the study in general: Both the 120 or so validation repertoires and the 666 first-cohort repertoires used the same platform, as reported by a later analysis. Study-wide results and limits: It was reportedly the case that the classifier diagnosed cytomegalovirus status with high specificity and sensitivity. Some TCR beta chains (over 150 of them) were listed as cytomegalovirus-associated. Among TCR sequences, most were rare, though some public TCRs appeared in many donors.

Here immunoSEQ multiplex PCR was the method, and the copy in TCRdb shows in-frame clones only, minus some. The table shows around 100,000 clones, with 85% occurring only once. CDR3 length: 16 residues. Trimming left V 7 bases short and J 2 bases short, with 21 bases between. This clone has a single count. No antigen is known for it. The V and J genes are TRBV6-7 and TRBJ2-7, with TRBD1 as a possible D gene (6 bases). TRBV6-7 is reported as an ORF; its role is uncertain. This receptor was identified in a man between 18 and 35 years old in good health and CMV-seropositive. Source material: PBMCs. CDR3 protein: CASTKDLARGPYEQYF. CDR3 nucleotides: TGTGCCAGCACCAAAGACCTTGCCAGGGGACCCTACGAGCAGTACTTC.